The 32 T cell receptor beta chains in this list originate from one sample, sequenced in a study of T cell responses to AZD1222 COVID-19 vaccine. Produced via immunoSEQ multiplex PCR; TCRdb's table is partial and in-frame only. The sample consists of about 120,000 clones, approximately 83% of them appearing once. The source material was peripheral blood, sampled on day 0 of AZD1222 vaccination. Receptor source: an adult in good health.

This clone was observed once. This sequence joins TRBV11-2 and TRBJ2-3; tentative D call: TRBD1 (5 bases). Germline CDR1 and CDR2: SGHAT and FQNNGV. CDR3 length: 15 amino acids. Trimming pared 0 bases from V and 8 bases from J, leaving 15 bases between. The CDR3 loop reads CASSLDTGFQGTQYF. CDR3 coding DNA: TGTGCCAGCAGCTTAGACACAGGTTTTCAGGGTACGCAGTATTTT.

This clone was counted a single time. The CDR3: CASSPLSADGNSGNTIYF. DNA for the CDR3: TGTGCCAGCTCACCACTCTCTGCCGACGGTAACTCTGGAAACACCATATATTTT. The V call is TRBV18, the J call TRBJ1-3, with D hard to call. This CDR3 comprises 18 residues. V was shortened by 1 base and J by 0 bases, with 16 bases between the two germline ends. Germline loops: CDR1 KGHSH, CDR2 LQKENI.

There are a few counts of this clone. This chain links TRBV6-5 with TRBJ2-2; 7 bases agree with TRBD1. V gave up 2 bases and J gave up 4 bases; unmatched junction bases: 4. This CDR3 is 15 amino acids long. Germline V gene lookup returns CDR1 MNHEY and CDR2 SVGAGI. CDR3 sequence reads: CASSYRGLGTGELFF. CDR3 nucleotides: TGTGCCAGCAGTTACAGGGGGCTAGGCACCGGGGAGCTGTTTTTT.

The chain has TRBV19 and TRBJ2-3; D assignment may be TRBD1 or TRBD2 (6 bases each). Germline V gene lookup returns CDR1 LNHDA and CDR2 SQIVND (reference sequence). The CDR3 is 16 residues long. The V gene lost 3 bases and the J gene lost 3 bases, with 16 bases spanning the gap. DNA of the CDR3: TGTGCCAGTAGTATCCTAACAGGGACTGGAACAGATACGCAGTATTTT. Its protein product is CASSILTGTGTDTQYF. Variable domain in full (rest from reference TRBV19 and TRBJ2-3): DGGITQSPKYLFRKEGQNVTLSCEQNLNHDAMYWYRQDPGQGLRLIYYSQIVNDFQKGDIAEGYSVSREKKESFPLTVTSAQKNPTAFYLCASSILTGTGTDTQYFGPGTRLTVL.

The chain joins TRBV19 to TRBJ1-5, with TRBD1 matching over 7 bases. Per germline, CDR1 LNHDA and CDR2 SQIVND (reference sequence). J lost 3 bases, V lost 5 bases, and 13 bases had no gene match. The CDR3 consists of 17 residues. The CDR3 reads CASSFSGTAFYNQPQHF. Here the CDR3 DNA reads TGTGCCAGTAGTTTCTCCGGGACAGCCTTCTACAATCAGCCCCAGCATTTT.

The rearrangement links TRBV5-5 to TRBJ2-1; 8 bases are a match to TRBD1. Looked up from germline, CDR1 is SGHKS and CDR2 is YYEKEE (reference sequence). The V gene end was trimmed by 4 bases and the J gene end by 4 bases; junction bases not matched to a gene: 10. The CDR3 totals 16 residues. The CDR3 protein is CASSAVTGQGYNEQFF. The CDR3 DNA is TGTGCCAGCAGCGCCGTCACCGGACAGGGTTACAATGAGCAGTTCTTC.

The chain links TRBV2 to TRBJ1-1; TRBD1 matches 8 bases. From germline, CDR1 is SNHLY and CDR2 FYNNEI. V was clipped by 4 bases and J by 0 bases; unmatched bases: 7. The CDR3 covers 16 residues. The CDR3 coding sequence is TGTGCCAGCAGTGTCCCTACAGGGGGACTGAACACTGAAGCTTTCTTT. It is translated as CASSVPTGGLNTEAFF.

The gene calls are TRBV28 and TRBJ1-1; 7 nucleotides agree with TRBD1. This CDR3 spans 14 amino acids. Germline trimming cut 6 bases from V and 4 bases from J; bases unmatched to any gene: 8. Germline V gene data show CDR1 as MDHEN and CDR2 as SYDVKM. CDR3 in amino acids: CASSPTDRVTEAFF. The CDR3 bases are TGTGCCAGCAGCCCTACAGACAGGGTCACTGAAGCTTTCTTT.

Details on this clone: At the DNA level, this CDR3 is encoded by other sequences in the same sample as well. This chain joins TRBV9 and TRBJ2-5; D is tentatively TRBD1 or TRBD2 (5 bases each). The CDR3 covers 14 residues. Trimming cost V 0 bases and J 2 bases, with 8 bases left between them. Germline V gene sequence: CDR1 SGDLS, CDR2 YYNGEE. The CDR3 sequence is CASSVGGLQETQYF. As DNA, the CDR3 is TGTGCCAGCAGCGTAGGGGGGTTACAAGAGACCCAGTACTTC.

CDR3 in DNA: TGTGCCAGCAGCCCCGCATTGGGGGGCCGGCTTGAGCAGTTCTTC. This encodes CASSPALGGRLEQFF. The chain recombines TRBV3-1 (or the pseudogene TRBV3-2) with TRBJ2-1, with D perhaps given as TRBD1 or TRBD2 (6 bases each). Deletions cut 4 bases from V and 9 bases from J, with 19 bases between. There are 15 residues in the CDR3. Germline V gene sequence: CDR1 LGHDT, CDR2 YNNKEL (reference sequence).

The CDR3 coding sequence is TGTGCCAGCAGCCCCCCGACAATGAGCTCCTACGAGCAGTACTTC. Its protein is CASSPPTMSSYEQYF. This sequence joins TRBV7-9 and TRBJ2-7; no definite D call. Germline CDR1 SEHNR, CDR2 FQNEAQ (reference sequence). The V end lost 5 bases, the J end lost 0 bases, and 14 bases lay between the germline ends. The CDR3 spans 15 residues. The entire variable domain, with the rest obtained from reference TRBV7-9 and TRBJ2-7, is as follows: DTGVSQNPRHKITKRGQNVTFRCDPISEHNRLYWYRQTLGQGPEFLTYFQNEAQLEKSRLLSDRFSAERPKGSFSTLEIQRTEQGDSAMYLCASSPPTMSSYEQYFGPGTRLTVT.

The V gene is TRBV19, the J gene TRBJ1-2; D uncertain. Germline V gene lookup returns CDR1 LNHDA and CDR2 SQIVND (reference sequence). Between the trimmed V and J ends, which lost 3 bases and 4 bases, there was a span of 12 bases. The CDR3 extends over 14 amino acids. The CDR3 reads CASSIIEMSYGYTF. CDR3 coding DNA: TGTGCCAGTAGTATCATCGAGATGTCCTATGGCTACACCTTC.

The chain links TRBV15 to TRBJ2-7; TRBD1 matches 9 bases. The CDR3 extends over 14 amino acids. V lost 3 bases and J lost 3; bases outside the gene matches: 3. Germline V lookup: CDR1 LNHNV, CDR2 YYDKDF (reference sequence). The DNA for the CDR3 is TGTGCCACCAGCAGTAAGACAGGGGGCTACGAGCAGTACTTC. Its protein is CATSSKTGGYEQYF.

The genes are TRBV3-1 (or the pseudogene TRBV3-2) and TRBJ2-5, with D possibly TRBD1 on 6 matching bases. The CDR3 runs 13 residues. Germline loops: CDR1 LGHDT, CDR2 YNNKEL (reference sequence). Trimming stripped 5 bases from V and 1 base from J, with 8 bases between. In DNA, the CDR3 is TGTGCCAGCAGCTTGGACAGCCAAGAGACCCAGTACTTC. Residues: CASSLDSQETQYF.

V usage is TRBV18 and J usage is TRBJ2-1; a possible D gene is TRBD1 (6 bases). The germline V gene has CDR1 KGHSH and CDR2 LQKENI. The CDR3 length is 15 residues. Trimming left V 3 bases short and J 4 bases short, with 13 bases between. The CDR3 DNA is TGTGCCAGCTCACCGAGTCGGGACACATACAATGAGCAGTTCTTC. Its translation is CASSPSRDTYNEQFF.

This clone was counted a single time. As DNA, the CDR3 is TGCGCCAGCAGCTTGGACAGGGGGCTGTATCAGCCCCAGCATTTT. Protein sequence: CASSLDRGLYQPQHF. This chain links TRBV5-1 with TRBJ1-5; 9 bases match TRBD1. CDR1 SGHRS and CDR2 YFSETQ come from the germline V gene. The CDR3 spans 15 residues. V gave up 0 bases and J gave up 5 bases; unmatched junction bases: 3. Combining the CDR3 with reference TRBV5-1 and TRBJ1-5 gives the whole variable domain KAGVTQTPRYLIKTRGQQVTLSCSPISGHRSVSWYQQTPGQGLQFLFEYFSETQRNKGNFPGRFSGRQFSNSRSEMNVSTLELGDSALYLCASSLDRGLYQPQHFGDGTRLSIL.

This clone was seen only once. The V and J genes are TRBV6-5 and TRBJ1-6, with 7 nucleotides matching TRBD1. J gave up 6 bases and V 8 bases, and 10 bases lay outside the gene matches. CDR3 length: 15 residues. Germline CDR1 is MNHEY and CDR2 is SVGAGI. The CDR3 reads CASLPPGQSNSPLHF. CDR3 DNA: TGTGCCAGCCTTCCACCGGGACAGAGTAATTCACCCCTCCACTTT.

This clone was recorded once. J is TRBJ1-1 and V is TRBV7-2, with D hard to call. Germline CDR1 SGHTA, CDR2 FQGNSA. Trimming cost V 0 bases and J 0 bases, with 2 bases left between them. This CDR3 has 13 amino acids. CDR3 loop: CASSLALNTEAFF. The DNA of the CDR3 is TGTGCCAGCAGCTTAGCGCTGAACACTGAAGCTTTCTTT. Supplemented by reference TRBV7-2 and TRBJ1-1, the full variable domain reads GAGVSQSPSNKVTEKGKDVELRCDPISGHTALYWYRQSLGQGLEFLIYFQGNSAPDKSGLPSDRFSAERTGGSVSTLTIQRTQQEDSAVYLCASSLALNTEAFFGQGTRLTVV.

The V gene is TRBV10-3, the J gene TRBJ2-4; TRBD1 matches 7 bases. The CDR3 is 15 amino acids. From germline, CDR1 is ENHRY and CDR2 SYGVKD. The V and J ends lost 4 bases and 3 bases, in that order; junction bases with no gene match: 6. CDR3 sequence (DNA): TGTGCCATCAGTGGGACAGGCGATATCAAAAACATTCAGTACTTC. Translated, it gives CAISGTGDIKNIQYF.

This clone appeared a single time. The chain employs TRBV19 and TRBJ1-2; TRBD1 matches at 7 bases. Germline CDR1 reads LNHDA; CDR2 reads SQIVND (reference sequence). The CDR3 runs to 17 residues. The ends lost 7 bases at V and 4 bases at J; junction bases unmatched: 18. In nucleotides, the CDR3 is TGTGCCAGTATCCCTTTTAGTAGCGGGACAGAACGCTATGGCTACACCTTC. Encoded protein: CASIPFSSGTERYGYTF.

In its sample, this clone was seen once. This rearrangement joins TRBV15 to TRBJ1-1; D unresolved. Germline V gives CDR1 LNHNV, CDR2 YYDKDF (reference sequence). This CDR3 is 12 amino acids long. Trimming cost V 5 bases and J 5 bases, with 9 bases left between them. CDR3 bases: TGTGCCACCAGCGCTGGTTTTACTGAAGCTTTCTTT. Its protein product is CATSAGFTEAFF. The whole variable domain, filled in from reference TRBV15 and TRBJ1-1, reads DAMVIQNPRYQVTQFGKPVTLSCSQTLNHNVMYWYQQKSSQAPKLLFHYYDKDFNNEADTPDNFQSRRPNTSFCFLDIRSPGLGDTAMYLCATSAGFTEAFFGQGTRLTVV.

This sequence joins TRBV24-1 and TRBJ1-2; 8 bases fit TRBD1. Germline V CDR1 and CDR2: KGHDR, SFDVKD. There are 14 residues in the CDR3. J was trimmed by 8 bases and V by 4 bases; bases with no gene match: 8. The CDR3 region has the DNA TGTGCCACCAGTGACCCGAACAGGGGGGAGGGCTACACCTTC. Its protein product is CATSDPNRGEGYTF.

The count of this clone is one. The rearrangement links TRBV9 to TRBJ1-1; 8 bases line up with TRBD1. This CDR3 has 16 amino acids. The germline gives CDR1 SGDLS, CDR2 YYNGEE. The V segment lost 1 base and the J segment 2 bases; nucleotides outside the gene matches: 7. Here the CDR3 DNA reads TGTGCCAGCAGCGTAATGGGGGGACAGGAAAACACTGAAGCTTTCTTT. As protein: CASSVMGGQENTEAFF.

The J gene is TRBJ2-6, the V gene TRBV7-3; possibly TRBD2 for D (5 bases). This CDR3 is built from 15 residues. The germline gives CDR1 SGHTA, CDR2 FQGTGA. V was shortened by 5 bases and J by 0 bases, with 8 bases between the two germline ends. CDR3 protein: CASSRRASGANVLTF. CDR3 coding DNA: TGTGCCAGCAGCCGGCGGGCCTCTGGGGCCAACGTCCTGACTTTC.

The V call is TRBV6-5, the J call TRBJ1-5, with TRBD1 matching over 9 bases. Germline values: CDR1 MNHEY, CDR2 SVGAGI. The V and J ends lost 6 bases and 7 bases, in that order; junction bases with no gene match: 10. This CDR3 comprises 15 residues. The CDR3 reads CASSPKGQGRQPQHF. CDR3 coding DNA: TGTGCCAGCAGCCCCAAAGGACAGGGGAGGCAGCCCCAGCATTTT.

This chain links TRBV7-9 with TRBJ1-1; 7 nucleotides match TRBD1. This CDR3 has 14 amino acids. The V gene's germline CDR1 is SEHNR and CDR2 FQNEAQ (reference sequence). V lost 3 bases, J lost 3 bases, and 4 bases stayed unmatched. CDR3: CASSLQGGDTEAFF. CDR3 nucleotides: TGTGCCAGCAGCTTGCAGGGGGGAGACACTGAAGCTTTCTTT.

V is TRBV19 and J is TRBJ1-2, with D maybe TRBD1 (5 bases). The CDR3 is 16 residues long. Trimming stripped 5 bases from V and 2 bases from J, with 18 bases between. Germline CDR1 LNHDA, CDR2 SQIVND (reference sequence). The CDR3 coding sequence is TGTGCCAGTAGTCCCCGGCGGTTCGGGGCAAACTATGGCTACACCTTC. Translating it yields CASSPRRFGANYGYTF.

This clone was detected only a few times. The CDR3 spells CASSQLHRGGEQYF. DNA for the CDR3: TGTGCCAGCAGCCAACTACACAGGGGCGGCGAGCAGTACTTC. The chain has TRBV6-5 and TRBJ2-7; 7 bases align to TRBD1. The CDR3 runs to 14 residues. V was pared by 6 bases and J by 6 bases, with 11 bases of the junction left unmatched. Germline lookup yields CDR1 MNHEY and CDR2 SVGAGI.

CDR3 loop: CASSESWGRDRVPDSSYNEQFF. Written as DNA, the CDR3 is TGCGCCAGCAGTGAGTCATGGGGGAGGGACAGGGTTCCGGATAGCTCCTACAATGAGCAGTTCTTC. The chain combines TRBV10-1 with TRBJ2-1; TRBD1 aligns across 9 bases. The CDR3 extends over 22 amino acids. Germline CDR1 WNHNN, CDR2 SYGVQD (reference sequence). With 0 bases clipped from V and 0 bases from J, the junction kept 18 bases outside the gene matches.

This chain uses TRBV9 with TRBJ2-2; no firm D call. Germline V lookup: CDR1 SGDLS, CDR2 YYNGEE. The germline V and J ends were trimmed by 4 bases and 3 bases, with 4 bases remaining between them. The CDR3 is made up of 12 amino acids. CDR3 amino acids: CASSTYTGELFF. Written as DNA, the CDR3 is TGTGCCAGCAGCACCTACACCGGGGAGCTGTTTTTT.

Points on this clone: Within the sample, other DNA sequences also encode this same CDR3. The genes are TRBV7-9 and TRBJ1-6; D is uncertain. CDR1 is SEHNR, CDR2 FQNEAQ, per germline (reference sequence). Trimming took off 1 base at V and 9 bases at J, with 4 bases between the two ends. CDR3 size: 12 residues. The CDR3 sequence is CASSLVGSPLHF. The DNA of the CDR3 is TGTGCCAGCAGCTTAGTGGGTTCACCCCTCCACTTT.

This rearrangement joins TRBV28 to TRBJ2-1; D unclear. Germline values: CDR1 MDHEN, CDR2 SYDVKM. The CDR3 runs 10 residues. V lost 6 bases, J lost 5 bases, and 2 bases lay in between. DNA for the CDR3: TGTGCCAGCAGCCACAATGAGCAGTTCTTC. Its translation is CASSHNEQFF.